These T cell receptor beta chains were read from a single sample in a study of T cells in Graves' hyperthyroidism and ophthalmopathy. MiXCR was run by TCRdb on the multiplex PCR reads, yielding one entry per CDR3 protein. The sample lists hundreds of thousands of distinct CDR3 sequences, 16% occurring once. The sequenced sample consisted of blood. These TCRs come from a young woman with Graves' hyperthyroidism. CDR3s include the opening cysteine and the closing phenylalanine or tryptophan. D genes are given only for firm matches. Expanded clones get a size class; other rows say once, few or many, or leave the size out.

CDR3 DNA	CDR3 protein	V gene	clone size	J gene	CDR3 length	D gene
TGTGCCAGCATGAGAGGGGGCTTGTTTTCCTACAATGAGCAGTTCTTC	CASMRGGLFSYNEQFF	TRBV27	few	TRBJ2-1	16	TRBD1
TGTGCCAGCAGTTTAGGGTTGTTAGCGGGAGGGCCGAGGTCTGGGGCCAACGTCCTGACTTTC	CASSLGLLAGGPRSGANVLTF	TRBV12-3/TRBV12-4	NA	TRBJ2-6	21	TRBD2
TGTGCCAGCAGCTTAGTCGAGGACAGGGGCTACCCCCCTGGCGGGGCCAACGTCCTGACTTTC	CASSLVEDRGYPPGGANVLTF	TRBV7-6	NA	TRBJ2-6	21	TRBD1
TGCAGCGTTGAGAGGTTAGACACTGAAGCTTTCTTT	CSVERLDTEAFF	TRBV29-1	few	TRBJ1-1	12	NA
TGCGCCAGCAGCTTATTAAGCGGGAGAGGGGATACGCAGTATTTT	CASSLLSGRGDTQYF	TRBV5-1	NA	TRBJ2-3	15	TRBD2
TGTGCCAGCAGTCGACAGGACTACAATCAGCCCCAGCATTTT	CASSRQDYNQPQHF	TRBV25-1	NA	TRBJ1-5	14	NA
TGTGCCAGTAGTAACCACCCAAGGACTAGCGACAATGAGCAGTTCTTC	CASSNHPRTSDNEQFF	TRBV19	NA	TRBJ2-1	16	TRBD2
TGTGCCAGCAGCCAAGATCTCCCAGAGACCCAGTACTTC	CASSQDLPETQYF	TRBV3-1	NA	TRBJ2-5	13	NA
TGCAGTGCCGAAGGGCAGGGGAGGGCAGATACGCAGTATTTT	CSAEGQGRADTQYF	TRBV20-1	NA	TRBJ2-3	14	NA
TGTGCCAGCAGTGATTCACAGGGTTCCTACGAGCAGTACTTC	CASSDSQGSYEQYF	TRBV25-1	few	TRBJ2-7	14	NA
TGTGCCAGCAGTAGGGAGGGTTTATATGGCTACACCTTC	CASSREGLYGYTF	TRBV27	many	TRBJ1-2	13	NA
TGTGCCAGCACCCAGGTGGCCCTCACAGATACGCAGTATTTT	CASTQVALTDTQYF	TRBV6-1	many	TRBJ2-3	14	NA
TGTGCCAGCAGTTTACAAGAGGGGCCAAATCAGCCCCAGCATTTT	CASSLQEGPNQPQHF	TRBV12-3/TRBV12-4	once	TRBJ1-5	15	NA
TGCGCCAGCAGGACAGGGACTACCTTAATCGATGAGCAGTTCTTC	CASRTGTTLIDEQFF	TRBV5-1	many	TRBJ2-1	15	NA
TGTGCCAGCAGCCGCTTCCTCCAGCGGACGCAGTATTTT	CASSRFLQRTQYF	TRBV28	many	TRBJ2-3	13	NA
TGCGCCAGCAGCCAGAGGACAGGGAGAGGCTACACCTTC	CASSQRTGRGYTF	TRBV4-3	NA	TRBJ1-2	13	TRBD1
TGTGCCAGCAGCCAAGTCAGGGTTACCCACGAGCAGTACTTC	CASSQVRVTHEQYF	TRBV3-1	once	TRBJ2-7	14	NA
TGTGCCATCAGTCAGGAAGGAACTAACACTGAAGCTTTCTTT	CAISQEGTNTEAFF	TRBV10-3	NA	TRBJ1-1	14	NA
TGTGCCAGTAGTATGGGTGGGAGTTTGGACGATGAGCAGTTCTTC	CASSMGGSLDDEQFF	TRBV19	few	TRBJ2-1	15	NA
TGTACCAGCGTCACCGGTCCTGGAACAGATACGCAGTATTTT	CTSVTGPGTDTQYF	TRBV6-1	few	TRBJ2-3	14	NA